This T cell receptor (beta chain) was captured by sequencing in a study of response to subunit inactivated influenza vaccine. Study outcomes and limitations: Only a handful of new T cells, the authors suggested, are recruited with each seasonal influenza vaccination.

This clonotype was observed a handful of times. Its specificity is not known. Each CDR3 protein is one row after TCRdb ran MiXCR on the RT-PCR reads. The table shows 650,000 to 800,000 distinct CDR3 sequences, with approximately 15% occurring only once. There are 15 residues in the CDR3. The V end lost 6 bases, the J end lost 3 bases, and 17 bases lay between the germline ends. The germline gives CDR1 LGHDT, CDR2 YNNKEL (reference sequence). The chain recombines TRBV3-1 with TRBJ2-5; a possible D gene is TRBD2 (6 bases). The specimen comprised PBMCs from blood, sampled approximately 15 days before vaccination. The source is a man aged 45 to 65 who received an inactivated influenza vaccine. The CDR3, as DNA: TGTGCCAGCAGTCGTCGGGGACTGACAAAAGAGACCCAGTACTTC. Its translation: CASSRRGLTKETQYF.